This T cell receptor beta chain was retrieved from a study of shared clonotypes between healthy human individuals (dated by TCRdb to about 2020). Turning to the overall study: The cohort included three men and a couple of women between 18 and 49 years of age. For each donor, CD4 naive and CD4 memory were each given three plates, CD8 naive was given two plates, and CD8 memory was given one plate. Blood TCR repertoires of roughly five healthy adults were deeply sequenced to estimate repertoire size and the extent of clonotype sharing between individuals. To increase sequencing depth and limit assay-specific biases, TCR repertoire library preparation and sequencing were carried out by different laboratories using diverse techniques. Each donor's leukapheresis produced roughly between roughly 0.85 and 9.5 billion PBMCs. What the authors observed across the whole study: Incomplete sequencing was indicated by rarefaction of sorted-subset datasets, despite the large sequencing depth. Based on pairwise subsampling, the degree of clonotype sharing among donors was expected to be affected by sequencing depth. Higher generation probabilities were observed for clonotypes shared by all four sorted-subset donors than for non-shared clonotypes. Sampling was limited to blood, and TCR repertoires in tissue likely differ from TCR repertoires in blood. Because the study included only a small number of donors, the genetic and exposure-history diversity represented was limited. When a handful of donors were compared, the shared fraction of clonotypes was around 5% for naive CD4, around 3.5% for naive CD8, roughly 2.5% for memory CD4, and 0.4% for memory CD8. Naive subsets generally had larger estimated clonotype richness than memory subsets did.

Looking up the germline V gene (reference sequence) yields CDR1 SGHNT and CDR2 YYREEE. Measured from the cysteine to the phenylalanine, the CDR3 is 14 residues long. CDR3 DNA only is kept here, 42 bases in frame from base 1. V is reduced by 0 bases and J by 8 bases, leaving a spacing of 14 bases between them. About this clone itself: Its antigen is unknown. The record has no base qualities; no much larger clone is one base away.

The donors were healthy, HIV-negative adults who had no recently reported acute infections or vaccinations. Every donor was a Caucasian adult living in Nashville, Tennessee, USA. CD4+ T cells were enriched through magnetic negative selection, after which naive cells were positively selected on CD45RA and the remaining negative fraction served as the memory subset. Blood was collected by leukapheresis, and PBMCs were isolated by Ficoll-Histopaque density gradient centrifugation and then cryopreserved in liquid nitrogen vapor phase. Analytical flow cytometry was used to check the purity and quantity of every magnetically sorted T cell population. Genomic DNA was isolated from each sorted fraction and quantified by UV absorbance on a Nanodrop 2000c. TCR CDR3 regions were amplified from genomic DNA by multiplex PCR using the deep immunoSEQ assay. Extracted genomic DNA from each cell subset was spread evenly across all wells of several immunoSEQ 96-well plates, with each plate serving as a replicate. Each replicate PCR for sorted subsets received roughly 0.2 ug genomic DNA, equal to roughly 29,000 T cell genomes. The purified libraries were quantified using a Qubit 3.0 fluorometer, sized with a Bioanalyzer 2100, and then quantified again using the KAPA Library Quantification kit. Each immunoSEQ 96-well plate was sequenced on its own single-read 150-cycle Illumina NextSeq 550 flow cell. Per the original workflow: Because the immunoSEQ output included only junctional sequences and no quality scores, the filtering could not be the same as the filtering used for full-length reads. To assign V/J genes and CDR3, sequences were annotated using PyIR, a Python wrapper for IgBLAST v1.9, with IMGT germline references. Any read was removed if the V/J assignment was weak (E-value above 1e-6), the CDR3 was missing, or the read contained stop codons, out-of-frame junctions, or ambiguous translated residues. A V3J clonotype was defined by an identical inferred V gene, J gene, and CDR3 amino acid sequence. To compute the percentage overlap between repertoires, the number of shared unique clonotypes was divided by the size of the smaller repertoire. Repertoire richness was assessed with RTK rarefaction, the Chao1 estimator, and Recon v2.1 estimates of unobserved clonotypes. Generation probabilities were computed with OLGA for all TCRbeta clonotypes obtained by the gDNA method from several donors. The immuneACCESS repertoire file appears here via TCRdb, limited to in-frame rearrangements. These files lack a portion of the clones; in checked studies, under half of the deficit traces to unresolved V genes, and the cause of the others is not known. V, J and clone size were drawn from that table, and D and trimming were deduced from the DNA. The sample table contains 2 million to 2.5 million clones; only one count was recorded for around 90% of them. The top ten clones comprise 0.37% of the sample.

The chain joins TRBV5-4 to TRBJ1-2; TRBD1 could be the D gene, as 5 bases match. The TCR comes from a man aged 18-30 years in good health. Some clones in this sample may be carry-over from other donors' samples. The sequencing sample was made of naive CD4+ T cells from PBMCs. In light of the paper, this sample's cell subset or site label describes: CD45RA+ positively selected. CDR3 loop: CASSLAGGSKGYTF. In nucleotide form, the sequence is TGTGCCAGCAGCTTGGCGGGGGGTAGCAAGGGCTACACCTTC.